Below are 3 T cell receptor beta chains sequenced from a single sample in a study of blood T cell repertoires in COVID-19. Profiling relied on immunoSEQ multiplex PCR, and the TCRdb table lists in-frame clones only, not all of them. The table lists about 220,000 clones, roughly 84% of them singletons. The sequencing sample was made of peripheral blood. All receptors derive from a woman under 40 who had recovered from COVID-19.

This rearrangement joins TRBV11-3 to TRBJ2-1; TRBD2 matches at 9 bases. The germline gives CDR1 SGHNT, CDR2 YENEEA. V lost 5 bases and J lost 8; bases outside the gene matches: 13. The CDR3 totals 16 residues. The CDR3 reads CASSERLAEAGDEQFF. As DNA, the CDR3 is TGTGCCAGCAGCGAGCGACTAGCGGAGGCTGGGGATGAGCAGTTCTTC.

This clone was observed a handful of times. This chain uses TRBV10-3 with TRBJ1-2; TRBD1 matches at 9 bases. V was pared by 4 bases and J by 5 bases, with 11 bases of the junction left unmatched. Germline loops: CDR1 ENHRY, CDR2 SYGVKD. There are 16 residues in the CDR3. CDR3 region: CAISGNRGQNSYGYTF. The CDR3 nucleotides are TGTGCCATCAGTGGGAACAGGGGGCAGAATAGTTATGGCTACACCTTC.

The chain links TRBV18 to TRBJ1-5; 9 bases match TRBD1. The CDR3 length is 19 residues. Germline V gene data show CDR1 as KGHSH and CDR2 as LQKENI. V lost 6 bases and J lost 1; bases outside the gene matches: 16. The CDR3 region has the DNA TGTGCCAGCTCCTCCTTCCGGGACAGGGTATTAAGGAGCAATCAGCCCCAGCATTTT. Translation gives CASSSFRDRVLRSNQPQHF.